This is a list of T cell receptor beta chains from one sample in a study of blood T cells in healthy people across ages. From the 5' RACE reads, TCRdb called clonotypes with MiXCR, one entry per CDR3 protein. The table records fewer than 1,200,000 distinct CDR3 sequences, about 25% of them present only once. These data were also filed under a second study, of T cells of mothers and their children.

Input material: blood. The origin of the receptors is a girl aged 2 to 10 in good health. The CDR3 runs from the conserved cysteine through the conserved F or W. Fields, in order: J gene, V gene, D gene, clone size, CDR3 protein, CDR3 DNA. A D gene is named only where the DNA matches it firmly. Part of the rows lack a size; the others show once, few, many or a class for expanded clones.

J gene: TRBJ2-3
V gene: TRBV4-1
D gene: TRBD2
clone size: NA
CDR3 protein: CASSQEVSGGLFPQYF
CDR3 DNA: TGCGCCAGCAGCCAAGAGGTGTCGGGAGGGCTGTTCCCGCAGTATTTT

J gene: TRBJ2-1
V gene: TRBV5-8
D gene: NA
clone size: NA
CDR3 protein: CASSLRLVHHNEQFF
CDR3 DNA: TGTGCCAGCAGCTTGAGGCTAGTTCACCACAATGAGCAGTTCTTC

J gene: TRBJ2-6
V gene: TRBV12-3/TRBV12-4
D gene: NA
clone size: few
CDR3 protein: CASSSGRSSGANVLTF
CDR3 DNA: TGTGCCAGCAGTTCCGGGCGGTCCTCTGGGGCCAACGTCCTGACTTTC

J gene: TRBJ2-1
V gene: TRBV12-3/TRBV12-4
D gene: TRBD1
clone size: few
CDR3 protein: CASSLSDRSYNEQFF
CDR3 DNA: TGTGCCAGCAGTTTGTCGGACAGGTCCTACAATGAGCAGTTCTTC

J gene: TRBJ2-1
V gene: TRBV12-3/TRBV12-4
D gene: TRBD2
clone size: NA
CDR3 protein: CASSESGLVSNEQFF
CDR3 DNA: TGTGCCAGCAGCGAATCGGGACTAGTATCGAATGAGCAGTTCTTC

J gene: TRBJ2-5
V gene: TRBV15
D gene: TRBD1
clone size: few
CDR3 protein: CATSSRGQEQYF
CDR3 DNA: TGTGCCACCAGCAGTAGGGGGCAGGAGCAGTACTTC

J gene: TRBJ2-1
V gene: TRBV7-9
D gene: TRBD2
clone size: NA
CDR3 protein: CASSPGTSYEQFF
CDR3 DNA: TGTGCCAGCAGCCCGGGGACTAGCTATGAGCAGTTCTTC

J gene: TRBJ1-5
V gene: TRBV24-1
D gene: NA
clone size: few
CDR3 protein: CATSDGVYSNQPQHF
CDR3 DNA: TGTGCCACCAGTGATGGAGTTTATAGCAATCAGCCCCAGCATTTT

J gene: TRBJ1-4
V gene: TRBV18
D gene: NA
clone size: few
CDR3 protein: CANSPQGGVGEKLFF
CDR3 DNA: TGTGCCAACTCACCCCAAGGGGGTGTCGGTGAAAAACTGTTTTTT

J gene: TRBJ1-1
V gene: TRBV20-1
D gene: NA
clone size: NA
CDR3 protein: CSASTGAGEAFF
CDR3 DNA: TGCAGTGCTAGTACGGGGGCGGGTGAAGCTTTCTTT

J gene: TRBJ1-1
V gene: TRBV4-3
D gene: TRBD1
clone size: few
CDR3 protein: CASSQLRGGNTEAFF
CDR3 DNA: TGCGCCAGCAGCCAACTTAGAGGGGGCAACACTGAAGCTTTCTTT

J gene: TRBJ2-7
V gene: TRBV6-5
D gene: TRBD1
clone size: NA
CDR3 protein: CASAGTGSVYEQYF
CDR3 DNA: TGTGCCAGCGCCGGGACAGGGAGTGTTTACGAGCAGTACTTC

J gene: TRBJ2-1
V gene: TRBV29-1
D gene: TRBD1
clone size: NA
CDR3 protein: CSVDRGQGSYNEQFF
CDR3 DNA: TGCAGCGTTGATCGGGGACAGGGATCCTACAATGAGCAGTTCTTC

J gene: TRBJ2-5
V gene: TRBV5-1
D gene: NA
clone size: NA
CDR3 protein: CASSFNKGRKETQYF
CDR3 DNA: TGCGCCAGCAGCTTCAATAAGGGGCGCAAGGAGACCCAGTACTTC

J gene: TRBJ1-1
V gene: TRBV7-2
D gene: TRBD1
clone size: NA
CDR3 protein: CASRTGTGVAFF
CDR3 DNA: TGTGCCAGCAGAACCGGGACAGGGGTAGCTTTCTTT

J gene: TRBJ2-7
V gene: TRBV4-2
D gene: TRBD2
clone size: NA
CDR3 protein: CASSREFGLAGVEQYF
CDR3 DNA: TGTGCCAGCAGCCGAGAATTCGGTCTAGCGGGAGTCGAGCAGTACTTC

J gene: TRBJ1-2
V gene: TRBV12-3/TRBV12-4
D gene: NA
clone size: few
CDR3 protein: CASSLVRGPNGYTF
CDR3 DNA: TGTGCCAGCAGTTTGGTTCGGGGGCCGAATGGCTACACCTTC

J gene: TRBJ1-3
V gene: TRBV7-2
D gene: NA
clone size: NA
CDR3 protein: CASSSRASSGNTIYF
CDR3 DNA: TGTGCCAGCAGCTCGCGGGCGAGCTCTGGAAACACCATATATTTT

J gene: TRBJ2-1
V gene: TRBV29-1
D gene: NA
clone size: NA
CDR3 protein: CSVDNGQGLYNEQFF
CDR3 DNA: TGCAGCGTTGATAATGGGCAGGGACTCTACAATGAGCAGTTCTTC

J gene: TRBJ2-1
V gene: TRBV4-1
D gene: TRBD2
clone size: NA
CDR3 protein: CASSQVAGYSNEQFF
CDR3 DNA: TGCGCCAGCAGCCAAGTAGCGGGATATTCTAATGAGCAGTTCTTC

J gene: TRBJ2-7
V gene: TRBV18
D gene: TRBD2
clone size: NA
CDR3 protein: CASSGGLADSEQYF
CDR3 DNA: TGTGCCAGCTCAGGGGGACTAGCCGACAGCGAGCAGTACTTC

J gene: TRBJ1-2
V gene: TRBV7-9
D gene: TRBD1
clone size: few
CDR3 protein: CASYNGQGNYGYTF
CDR3 DNA: TGTGCCAGCTACAACGGACAGGGGAACTATGGCTACACCTTC

J gene: TRBJ2-5
V gene: TRBV6-1
D gene: TRBD2
clone size: NA
CDR3 protein: CASSPEGGGAIETQYF
CDR3 DNA: TGTGCCAGCAGCCCAGAGGGCGGGGGGGCTATAGAGACCCAGTACTTC

J gene: TRBJ1-1
V gene: TRBV9
D gene: NA
clone size: few
CDR3 protein: CASSVGSQGDTEAFF
CDR3 DNA: TGTGCCAGCAGCGTAGGGAGCCAAGGGGACACTGAAGCTTTCTTT

J gene: TRBJ1-1
V gene: TRBV29-1
D gene: NA
clone size: NA
CDR3 protein: CSVERGLEAFF
CDR3 DNA: TGCAGCGTTGAAAGGGGTCTAGAAGCTTTCTTT

J gene: TRBJ2-4
V gene: TRBV7-9
D gene: NA
clone size: NA
CDR3 protein: CASSPPFDRNIQYF
CDR3 DNA: TGTGCCAGCAGCCCTCCCTTCGACAGAAACATTCAGTACTTC